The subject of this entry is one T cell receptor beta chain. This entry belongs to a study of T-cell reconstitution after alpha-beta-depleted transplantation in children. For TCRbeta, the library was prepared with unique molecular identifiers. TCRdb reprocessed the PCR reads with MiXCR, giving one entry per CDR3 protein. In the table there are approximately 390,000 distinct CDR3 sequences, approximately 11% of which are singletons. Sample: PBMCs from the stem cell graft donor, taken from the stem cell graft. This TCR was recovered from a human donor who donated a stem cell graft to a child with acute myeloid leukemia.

The CDR3 region has the DNA TGTGCCAGCAGCGCATCCGGGACACCGAATGAAAAACTGTTTTTT. It yields the protein CASSASGTPNEKLFF. This chain links TRBV9 with TRBJ1-4, with D perhaps TRBD1 (6 bases). The germline V and J ends were trimmed by 3 bases and 5 bases, with 14 bases remaining between them. CDR3 length equals 15 residues. CDR1 and CDR2 (germline): SGDLS, YYNGEE.